The present entry profiles one T cell receptor (beta chain) with its context. Its matching antigen is unknown. The data are from a study of PD-1 blockade in classical Hodgkin lymphoma. Study context: Intravenous infusions of nivolumab 3 mg/kg reached patients every 2 weeks. Study-wide results and limits: Patients with a complete response exhibited baseline diversity comparable to newly diagnosed patients. No one has yet defined what causes the repertoire differences, which may be disease activity or prior therapy. Initiation of nivolumab under 1 year after ASCT led to exclusion of patients.

Patients all relapsed after autologous stem cell transplantation, and there was variation in brentuximab vedotin exposure. Germline V lookup: CDR1 KGHSH, CDR2 LQKENI. V lost 3 bases, J lost 5 bases, and 5 bases stayed unmatched. This CDR3 comprises 15 residues. Data came from immunoSEQ multiplex PCR; TCRdb stores just in-frame clones and leaves some out. The sample yields around 99,000 clones, roughly 76% seen once. The sample here was peripheral blood mononuclear cells (PBMCs), taken before the second cycle of nivolumab. This TCR was recovered from a human donor with classical Hodgkin lymphoma. The gene calls are TRBV18 and TRBJ1-5, with 9 bases aligning to TRBD1. The CDR3 nucleotides are TGTGCCAGCTCACCCGGACAGGGGACCCATCAGCCCCAGCATTTT. This sequence encodes CASSPGQGTHQPQHF.